Shown below are 5 T cell receptor beta chains from a single sample sequenced in a study of Graves' ophthalmopathy and Graves' hyperthyroidism (dated by TCRdb to 2017 to 2018). The sequencing machine was an Illumina HiSeq 2000. TCR beta CDR3 regions were amplified from RNA transcripts for repertoire sequencing. A first-round RT-PCR used HTBI primers with the Qiagen OneStep RT-PCR kit, followed by a second-round multiplex PCR, size selection and purification. TCRdb's own reprocessing of the public reads used fastp at Q25 and MiXCR and kept productive beta chains. Duplicate CDR3 protein sequences are folded into a single record with the most common DNA and genes. Across this sample there are about 1.1 million distinct CDR3 sequences, with 35% to 45% seen only once. The ten largest clones capture 8.5% to 14% of the sample. The specimen was peripheral blood or thyroid tissue (not recorded which). The receptors shown here come from an adult man with Graves' hyperthyroidism.

Turning to this clonotype: One base away lies a much larger clone, so this may be a sequencing read error. The chain employs TRBV7-9 and TRBJ2-7; D is undetermined. CDR1 and CDR2 from the germline V gene are SEHNR and FQNEAQ (reference sequence). The CDR3 is made up of 15 amino acids. V was trimmed by 0 bases and J by 3 bases, leaving 12 bases between them. DNA of the CDR3: TGTGCCAGCAGCTTAGCGTGGGTTGTGATCTACGAGCAGTACTTC. This translates into CASSLAWVVIYEQYF.

Ten or more counts support this clonotype. The V gene is TRBV19, the J gene TRBJ1-1; D remains unclear. V lost 7 bases, J lost 3 bases, and 12 bases lay in between. CDR1 LNHDA and CDR2 SQIVND come from the germline V gene (reference sequence). This CDR3 comprises 13 residues. CDR3 region: CASTFSRDTEAFF. The CDR3 DNA follows: TGTGCCAGTACGTTTAGCCGAGACACTGAAGCTTTCTTT.

This sequence joins TRBV4-1 and TRBJ1-2; no reliable D call. This CDR3 contains 16 residues. CDR1 and CDR2 from the germline V gene are MGHRA and YSYEKL. V was shortened by 0 bases and J by 7 bases, with 18 bases between the two germline ends. The CDR3 loop is CASSQDGRQARGGYTF. The CDR3 DNA is TGCGCCAGCAGCCAAGACGGGAGGCAAGCCCGAGGTGGCTACACCTTC.

This clonotype was counted at least ten times. The chain couples TRBV25-1 to TRBJ1-1; TRBD1 is a possible D gene (6 bases). The ends were cut back, 6 bases at V and 3 bases at J, with 17 bases in the middle. The V gene's germline CDR1 is MGHDK and CDR2 SYGVNS. The CDR3 extends over 15 amino acids. The CDR3 here is CASSRGNRVDTEAFF. Written as DNA, the CDR3 is TGTGCCAGCAGCCGGGGGAACAGGGTGGACACTGAAGCTTTCTTT.

In the case of this clonotype: Germline and junction disagree at one end, which may indicate a read error. J is TRBJ2-5 and V is TRBV7-8; 11 nucleotides match TRBD1. This CDR3 is built from 15 residues. CDR1 is SGHVS and CDR2 is FQNEAQ in the germline V gene. This CDR3 is CASSQGTGGQGTQYF. The CDR3 bases are TGTGCCAGCAGTCAGGGGACAGGGGGACAAGGGACCCAGTACTTC.